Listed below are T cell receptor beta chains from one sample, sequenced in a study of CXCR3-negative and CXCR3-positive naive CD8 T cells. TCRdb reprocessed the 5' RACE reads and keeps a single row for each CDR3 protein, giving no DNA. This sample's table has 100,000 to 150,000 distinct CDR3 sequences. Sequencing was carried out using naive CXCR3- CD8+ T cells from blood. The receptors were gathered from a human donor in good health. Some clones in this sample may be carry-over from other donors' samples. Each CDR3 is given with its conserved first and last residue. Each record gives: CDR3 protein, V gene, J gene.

CDR3: CASSFSSGIGYGYTF; V: TRBV7-6; J: TRBJ1-2
CDR3: CASSQDRSQGGGEQYF; V: TRBV4-3; J: TRBJ2-7
CDR3: CASSWPGTNTDTQYF; V: TRBV28; J: TRBJ2-3
CDR3: CSATVYGDRGSEAFF; V: TRBV20-1; J: TRBJ1-1
CDR3: CSARVLAGSYEQYF; V: TRBV20-1; J: TRBJ2-7
CDR3: CASSVLAGGTSNEQFF; V: TRBV7-6; J: TRBJ2-1
CDR3: CASSPLRTNTEAFF; V: TRBV10-2; J: TRBJ1-1
CDR3: CATTPGQGDLEAFF; V: TRBV5-1; J: TRBJ1-1
CDR3: CASSFGRRELFF; V: TRBV6-2/TRBV6-3; J: TRBJ2-2
CDR3: CASSYLAGATDTQYF; V: TRBV6-2/TRBV6-3; J: TRBJ2-3
CDR3: CASSVEGGSGLAGDYNEQFF; V: TRBV9; J: TRBJ2-1
CDR3: CASSQVAGRSGYEQYF; V: TRBV4-1; J: TRBJ2-7
CDR3: CASSLAAGEGSYKQYF; V: TRBV5-1; J: TRBJ2-7
CDR3: CASSQVQRVNTGELFF; V: TRBV7-3; J: TRBJ2-2
CDR3: CASSAGGSSGELFF; V: TRBV10-1; J: TRBJ2-2
CDR3: CASSEAPGDTQYF; V: TRBV6-1; J: TRBJ2-3